These 26 T cell receptor beta chains were all obtained from the same sample, sequenced in a study of T cell responses to AZD1222 COVID-19 vaccine. Sequencing used immunoSEQ multiplex PCR; TCRdb keeps in-frame clones, though not all of them. Here the sample spans about 130,000 clones, approximately 85% being singletons. The sequencing used peripheral blood, collected on day 0 of AZD1222 vaccination. The origin of the receptors is an adult in good health.

V and J are TRBV18 and TRBJ2-5; D may correspond to TRBD1 or TRBD2 (6 bases each). The CDR3 loop spans 14 amino acids. V was pared by 6 bases and J by 1 base, with 12 bases between. Germline values: CDR1 KGHSH, CDR2 LQKENI. CDR3 protein: CASSPGAAQETQYF. The CDR3 nucleotides read TGTGCCAGCTCCCCGGGGGCAGCCCAAGAGACCCAGTACTTC.

The chain employs TRBV6-4 and TRBJ2-3; TRBD2 matches at 8 bases. Germline V gene lookup returns CDR1 MRHNA and CDR2 SNTAGT. Trimming removed 6 bases from V and 6 bases from J; junction bases left unmatched: 5. This CDR3 has 13 residues. The CDR3: CASRGAGVDTQYF. The CDR3 DNA reads as TGTGCCAGCAGGGGAGCGGGAGTGGATACGCAGTATTTT.

The chain is built from TRBV28 and TRBJ2-7; TRBD1 matches at 9 bases. CDR1 is MDHEN, CDR2 SYDVKM, per germline. The length of the CDR3 is 15 residues. With V trimmed by 3 bases and J by 7 bases, 10 bases remained unmatched. The CDR3 spells CASSLSGTGPREQYF. The CDR3 DNA is TGTGCCAGCAGTTTGTCCGGGACAGGGCCTAGGGAGCAGTACTTC.

The chain carries TRBV5-6 and TRBJ1-4, with D possibly TRBD1 on 5 matching bases. V lost 2 bases to trimming and J lost 0 bases, with 11 bases between them. The CDR3 totals 16 residues. The germline V gene encodes CDR1 SGHDT and CDR2 YYEEEE. This chain's CDR3 is CASSFSREATNEKLFF. The DNA of the CDR3 is TGTGCCAGCAGCTTCAGCAGGGAGGCAACTAATGAAAAACTGTTTTTT.

The V call is TRBV6-5, the J call TRBJ1-3, with D tentatively TRBD1 (6 bases). The germline V gene encodes CDR1 MNHEY and CDR2 SVGAGI. Trimming stripped 7 bases from V and 2 bases from J, with 12 bases between. The CDR3 runs 14 residues. The CDR3 reads CASKLTGPGNTIYF. In DNA, the CDR3 is TGTGCCAGCAAGCTAACAGGGCCTGGAAACACCATATATTTT.

The chain uses TRBV4-1 and TRBJ1-5; D is possibly TRBD1 (6 bases). The CDR3 contains 16 residues. The V end was cut by 4 bases, the J end by 1 base, with 14 bases between. Germline assignment: CDR1 MGHRA and CDR2 YSYEKL. CDR3 DNA sequence: TGCGCCAGCAGCCGCCAGGACAGACCGAGCAATCAGCCCCAGCATTTT. Amino acids: CASSRQDRPSNQPQHF.

This chain connects TRBV29-1 to TRBJ2-3; D gene unclear. V lost 7 bases, J lost 0 bases, and 8 bases lay in between. This CDR3 comprises 12 residues. Looked up from germline, CDR1 is SQVTM and CDR2 is ANQGSEA. The CDR3 reads CSGAPSTDTQYF. Here the CDR3 DNA reads TGCAGCGGGGCCCCTAGCACAGATACGCAGTATTTT.

The V call is TRBV30, the J call TRBJ2-5, with TRBD2 matching over 7 bases. Per germline, CDR1 GTSNPN and CDR2 SVGIG (reference sequence). Trimming cost V 1 base and J 5 bases; bases outside gene matches: 10. This CDR3 has 15 residues. In DNA, the CDR3 is TGTGCCTGGAGTGAGGGAGCGGGATTCTCTGAGACCCAGTACTTC. It encodes CAWSEGAGFSETQYF.

The chain employs TRBV5-1 and TRBJ1-2; D uncertain. Deletions cut 2 bases from V and 6 bases from J, with 20 bases between. The CDR3 length is 16 residues. Germline CDR1 SGHRS, CDR2 YFSETQ. The CDR3: CASSFRGENLGNGYTF. Written as DNA, the CDR3 is TGCGCCAGCAGCTTCCGTGGCGAGAATCTCGGGAATGGCTACACCTTC.

The chain recombines TRBV9 with TRBJ2-1, with no clear D. The CDR3 is made up of 15 amino acids. V shed 2 bases and J shed 0 bases, with 9 bases lying between them. Germline V gene lookup returns CDR1 SGDLS and CDR2 YYNGEE. CDR3 region: CASSVTDSSYNEQFF. DNA of the CDR3: TGTGCCAGCAGCGTGACCGATAGCTCCTACAATGAGCAGTTCTTC.

DNA for the CDR3: TGTGCCAGCAGTCGACAGGAGAACTATGGCTACACCTTC. Its protein product is CASSRQENYGYTF. This chain joins TRBV27 and TRBJ1-2; D possibly corresponds to TRBD1 (6 bases). This CDR3 is built from 13 residues. Per germline, CDR1 MNHEY and CDR2 SMNVEV (reference sequence). V lost 5 bases to trimming and J lost 2 bases, with 9 bases between them.

The CDR3 reads CASSQDIGPTDTQYF. CDR3 DNA: TGTGCCAGCAGTCAGGACATTGGTCCCACAGATACGCAGTATTTT. The rearrangement uses TRBV6-4 and TRBJ2-3; possibly TRBD1 for D (5 bases). V was clipped by 5 bases and J by 2 bases, with 14 bases between them. Per the germline V gene, CDR1 is MRHNA and CDR2 is SNTAGT. The CDR3 has 15 residues.

The J gene is TRBJ2-5, the V gene TRBV6-5, with 9 bases lining up with TRBD2. V lost 2 bases, J lost 5 bases, and 6 bases stayed unmatched. Germline CDR1 and CDR2: MNHEY and SVGAGI. CDR3 length: 15 amino acids. CDR3 sequence: CASSYEAGGLETQYF. CDR3 nucleotides: TGTGCCAGCAGTTACGAGGCGGGAGGGTTGGAGACCCAGTACTTC.

V usage is TRBV19 and J usage is TRBJ2-1; the D is unclear. Germline loops: CDR1 LNHDA, CDR2 SQIVND (reference sequence). Trimming stripped 6 bases from V and 9 bases from J, with 9 bases between. The CDR3 has 11 amino acids. The CDR3 sequence: CASRGLIEQFF. CDR3 nucleotides: TGTGCCAGTAGGGGCCTTATTGAGCAGTTCTTC.

This chain uses TRBV10-2 with TRBJ2-5; 10 bases are a match to TRBD2. Germline V lookup: CDR1 WSHSY, CDR2 SAAADI. Trimming removed 0 bases from V and 2 bases from J; junction bases left unmatched: 9. The CDR3 spans 18 residues. The CDR3 is CASSESSGGSTRQETQYF. Here the CDR3 DNA reads TGCGCCAGCAGTGAGTCTAGCGGGGGGTCAACACGACAAGAGACCCAGTACTTC.

For the CDR3, the DNA is TGTGCTAGTGCCCTGATGTTCGGACTAGCGGGCAACTTTTACGAGCAGTACTTC. Its translation: CASALMFGLAGNFYEQYF. The V gene is TRBV12-5, the J gene TRBJ2-7; TRBD2 agrees at 11 bases. The CDR3 extends over 18 amino acids. J was trimmed by 4 bases and V by 7 bases; bases with no gene match: 18. The germline CDR1 and CDR2 sequences are LGHNT and FRNRAP.

The rearrangement joins TRBV12-5 to TRBJ2-1, with D perhaps TRBD1 or TRBD2 (5 bases each). The CDR3 length is 13 residues. Trimming cost V 6 bases and J 9 bases, with 15 bases left between them. Looked up from germline, CDR1 is LGHNT and CDR2 is FRNRAP. CDR3 coding DNA: TGTGCTAGTGGCCCCGGACTGGGGCTTGAGCAGTTCTTC. Translation: CASGPGLGLEQFF.

CDR3 sequence: CASSQVTPYEQYF. The CDR3 nucleotides are TGTGCCAGCAGCCAAGTTACTCCCTACGAGCAGTACTTC. This chain uses TRBV14 with TRBJ2-7; D is unclear. The ends were cut back, 1 base at V and 2 bases at J, with 6 bases in the middle. Germline V gene lookup returns CDR1 SGHDN and CDR2 FVKESK. The CDR3 extends over 13 amino acids.

The CDR3 loop is CASSYRVVGTGELFF. CDR3 in DNA: TGTGCCAGCAGTTACAGGGTAGTTGGCACCGGGGAGCTGTTTTTT. The chain recombines TRBV6-2 or TRBV6-3 with TRBJ2-2; D is ambiguous. V lost 2 bases to trimming and J lost 4 bases, with 11 bases between them. The germline gives CDR1 MNHEY, CDR2 SVGEGT. The CDR3 has 15 amino acids.

This chain uses TRBV9 with TRBJ1-5; D is uncertain. V was cut by 3 bases and J by 0 bases, with 10 bases left in between. This CDR3 has 15 residues. Germline V gives CDR1 SGDLS, CDR2 YYNGEE. CDR3 sequence: CASSELSDSNQPQHF. The CDR3 DNA sequence: TGTGCCAGCAGCGAATTAAGTGATAGCAATCAGCCCCAGCATTTT.

The rearrangement joins TRBV11-2 to TRBJ1-6; unclear D gene. Germline CDR1 and CDR2: SGHAT and FQNNGV. V was pared by 0 bases and J by 7 bases, with 13 bases between. The CDR3 totals 16 residues. The CDR3 sequence: CASSLDSRAWNSPLHF. DNA for the CDR3: TGTGCCAGCAGCTTAGATTCGCGGGCTTGGAATTCACCCCTCCACTTT.

This clone was picked up one time. This sequence joins TRBV5-1 and TRBJ1-1; D might be TRBD1 (6 bases). The V gene's germline CDR1 is SGHRS and CDR2 YFSETQ. The CDR3 is 14 residues long. The V and J ends lost 0 bases and 3 bases respectively, with 9 bases between them. This CDR3 reads CASSLAGAYTEAFF. CDR3 nucleotide sequence: TGCGCCAGCAGCTTGGCAGGGGCCTACACTGAAGCTTTCTTT.

The chain has TRBV6-1 and TRBJ1-2; D unclear. The V end lost 0 bases, the J end lost 3 bases, and 11 bases lay between the germline ends. The germline gives CDR1 MNHNS, CDR2 SASEGT. The CDR3 loop spans 15 amino acids. The CDR3 region has the DNA TGTGCCAGCAGTGAAGCATCGTACGGCTACTATGGCTACACCTTC. It translates to CASSEASYGYYGYTF.

Concerning this clone: One end of the junction does not line up with germline, which may come from a read error. The V gene is TRBV3-1 (or the pseudogene TRBV3-2), the J gene TRBJ2-7; maybe TRBD2 (6 bases). The CDR3 runs 11 residues. The germline CDR1 and CDR2 sequences are LGHDT and YNNKEL (reference sequence). DNA of the CDR3: TGTGCCATCCGGGACTCCTTCGAGCAGTACTTC. The encoded protein is CAIRDSFEQYF.

This clone appeared a single time. V is TRBV14 and J is TRBJ2-1; D unclear. The V end was cut by 4 bases, the J end by 8 bases, with 12 bases between. This CDR3 region has 13 residues. Germline CDR1 SGHDN, CDR2 FVKESK. CDR3 amino acids: CASSPLGWYEQFF. In nucleotides, the CDR3 is TGTGCCAGCAGCCCCTTGGGGTGGTATGAGCAGTTCTTC. The whole variable domain, filled in from reference TRBV14 and TRBJ2-1, reads EAGVTQFPSHSVIEKGQTVTLRCDPISGHDNLYWYRRVMGKEIKFLLHFVKESKQDESGMPNNRFLAERTGGTYSTLKVQPAELEDSGVYFCASSPLGWYEQFFGPGTRLTVL.

This sequence joins TRBV7-9 and TRBJ2-5; tentatively, D is TRBD1 (6 bases). Per germline, CDR1 SEHNR and CDR2 FQNEAQ (reference sequence). V shed 5 bases and J shed 5 bases, with 24 bases lying between them. The CDR3 has 17 residues. CDR3 residues: CASSAVRTAWGMETQYF. CDR3 nucleotides: TGTGCCAGCAGCGCCGTCCGGACAGCCTGGGGGATGGAGACCCAGTACTTC.